This is a list of T cell receptor beta chains from one sample in a study of T cell repertoires in cytomegalovirus infection. TCRdb re-called the reads with MiXCR, one entry per CDR3 protein. This table holds a few hundred thousand distinct CDR3 sequences, approximately 8.3% found once. Sequencing was performed on PBMCs. Receptor source: a human donor in good health (CMV status not recorded). Some clones in this sample may be carry-over from other donors' samples. The CDR3 runs from the conserved cysteine through the conserved F or W. The D gene is left open where the match is weak. A row's size may be missing; if present it is once, few, many or a size class.

>many|-|TRBJ1-5|TRBV28
TGTGCCAGCAGTCCAAACCCTCAGGGTTATCAGCCCCAGCATTTT
CASSPNPQGYQPQHF
>many|-|TRBJ1-5|TRBV12-3/TRBV12-4
TGTGCCAGCAGTTTCGGTAAGGCAGGGCGCAATCAGCCCCAGCATTTT
CASSFGKAGRNQPQHF
>many|-|TRBJ2-7|TRBV6-2/TRBV6-3
TGTGCCAGCAGCCCCTCGGAGTTGCGTCCTCTGAGGGAGCAGTACTTC
CASSPSELRPLREQYF
>many|TRBD1|TRBJ2-6|TRBV7-8
TGTGCCAGCAGCTCTCGGGACAGCCTAGGCTCTGGGGCCAACGTCCTGACTTTC
CASSSRDSLGSGANVLTF
>many|-|TRBJ2-5|TRBV28
TGTGCCAGCAGTTTAGGCGGTTCGGGTGGTTTGGAGACCCAGTACTTC
CASSLGGSGGLETQYF
>-|-|TRBJ1-2|TRBV10-3
TGTGCCATCAAGGAACAGGGCTTAGCTAACTGTGGCTACACCTTC
CAIKEQGLANCGYTF
>-|-|TRBJ2-3|TRBV4-3
TGCGCCAGCAGCCAAGCCGGGGATTCTACAGATACGCAGTATTTT
CASSQAGDSTDTQYF
>few|TRBD1|TRBJ2-5|TRBV29-1
TGCAGCGTTGAACCAGAGAACAGGGGCGGGGAGACCCAGTACTTC
CSVEPENRGGETQYF
>-|-|TRBJ2-3|TRBV7-2
TGTGCCAGCAGCTTCCAGACTAGAGATACGCAGTATTTT
CASSFQTRDTQYF
>many|-|TRBJ2-1|TRBV7-8
TGTGCCAGCAGCTTGTCGGGCCGCTACAATGAGCAGTTCTTC
CASSLSGRYNEQFF
>many|-|TRBJ2-6|TRBV7-2
TGTGCCAGCAGCATTGACATCGCTGGGGCCAACGTCCTGACTTTC
CASSIDIAGANVLTF
>many|-|TRBJ2-7|TRBV7-2
TGTGCCAGCAGCCCCCAACCCGGCTCCTACGAGCAGTACTTC
CASSPQPGSYEQYF
>many|-|TRBJ1-1|TRBV7-8
TGTGCCAGCAGCTCTCAGATTGAAGCTTTCTTT
CASSSQIEAFF
>-|TRBD2|TRBJ2-7|TRBV5-1
TGCGCCAGCAGCTTGGGAGCGGGAGGGCCCCCCTACGAGCAGTACTTC
CASSLGAGGPPYEQYF
>-|TRBD2|TRBJ2-1|TRBV19
TGTGCAAGTAGGTCACTAGCGGGAGTAGTCTATGAGCAGTTCTTC
CASRSLAGVVYEQFF
>-|TRBD2|TRBJ2-7|TRBV20-1
TGCAGTGCTAGAGTGGCCAGCGGGGGGGCCTACGAGCAGTACTTC
CSARVASGGAYEQYF
>few|-|TRBJ2-2|TRBV27
TGTGCCAGCAGTTTTTCACCCAAATGGGAGCTGTTTTTT
CASSFSPKWELFF
>many|-|TRBJ1-2|TRBV7-2
TGTGCCAGCAGCCCCAGAGTCACTAACTATGGCTACACCTTC
CASSPRVTNYGYTF
>many|TRBD2|TRBJ2-7|TRBV7-2
TGTGCCAGCAGCTTAGTGACGGGGGGGGTAGTGGCCTACGAGCAGTACTTC
CASSLVTGGVVAYEQYF
>many|-|TRBJ2-7|TRBV7-2
TGTGCCAGCAGCTTAGCCGGTGGGGGCTCGACCTACGAGCAGTACTTC
CASSLAGGGSTYEQYF
>many|-|TRBJ1-5|TRBV6-1
TGTGCCAGCAGTGAGCCAACAGGGCTAGTTGGCAATCAGCCCCAGCATTTT
CASSEPTGLVGNQPQHF
>few|-|TRBJ2-7|TRBV4-3
TGCGCCAGCAGCCAAGGAGGGCCATTCGAGCAGTACTTC
CASSQGGPFEQYF
>many|-|TRBJ2-7|TRBV7-2
TGTGCCAGCAGCGCCAACAGGTTTCGATACTACGAGCAGTACTTC
CASSANRFRYYEQYF
>many|TRBD1|TRBJ1-1|TRBV7-9
TGTGCCAGCAGCCCAAGGGGGCGCGGAGACACTGAAGCTTTCTTT
CASSPRGRGDTEAFF
>-|TRBD1|TRBJ2-7|TRBV6-2/TRBV6-3
TGTGCCAGCAGTTACTCTCTAACAGGGGTAACCTTC
CASSYSLTGVTF
>many|-|TRBJ1-1|TRBV6-2/TRBV6-3
TGTGCCAGCAGTCGTCCGACAGCGAACACTGAAGCTTTCTTT
CASSRPTANTEAFF
>many|TRBD2|TRBJ2-7|TRBV20-1
TGCAGTGCTAGAGAGCTGACTAGCGGGAGCTGGGAGCAGTACTTC
CSARELTSGSWEQYF
>few|TRBD2|TRBJ2-3|TRBV7-2
TGTGCCAGCAGCTTAAGAGGGACTAGCGGGGGGCGATACACAGATACGCAGTATTTT
CASSLRGTSGGRYTDTQYF
>many|-|TRBJ2-2|TRBV7-6
TGTGCCAGCAGCTTAGAGTCTCGGACAGTTGCCGGGGAGCTGTTTTTT
CASSLESRTVAGELFF
>many|-|TRBJ2-3|TRBV7-2
TGTGCCAGCAGCTCCGGTTTTAATACGCAGTATTTT
CASSSGFNTQYF
>many|-|TRBJ2-1|TRBV7-9
TGTGCCAGCAGCCCCCCGGGCTCGGTGCGCAATGAGCAGTTCTTC
CASSPPGSVRNEQFF
>many|-|TRBJ1-1|TRBV7-2
TGTGCCAGCAGCTTAGCAGGGATTAACACTGAAGCTTTCTTT
CASSLAGINTEAFF
>many|-|TRBJ1-5|TRBV28
TGTGCCAGCTGGACAGGCAATCAGCCCCAGCATTTT
CASWTGNQPQHF
>many|-|TRBJ2-1|TRBV7-2
TGTGCCAGCAGCTCGGGACGACAACACCATGAGCAGTTCTTC
CASSSGRQHHEQFF
>-|-|TRBJ1-1|TRBV29-1
TGCAGCGTTGAGTATGGACGGAGGAACACTGAAGCTTTCTTT
CSVEYGRRNTEAFF
>-|TRBD1|TRBJ2-3|TRBV9
TGTGCCAGCAGCGTGACAGGGGGAACCACAGATACGCAGTATTTT
CASSVTGGTTDTQYF
>-|-|TRBJ1-4|TRBV6-2/TRBV6-3
TGTGCCAGCAGACAACGGACGGAAAAACTGTTTTTT
CASRQRTEKLFF
>few|-|TRBJ1-6|TRBV5-1
TGCGCCAGCAGCCTCACAGGGTTGACATCACCCCTCCACTTT
CASSLTGLTSPLHF
>many|-|TRBJ1-5|TRBV7-2
TGTGCCAGCAGCTTAGAGGGTTCGGGGTTCAATCAGCCCCAGCATTTT
CASSLEGSGFNQPQHF
>many|-|TRBJ2-1|TRBV7-8
TGTGCCAGCAGCTTTAAGGACTCCTACAATGAGCAGTTCTTC
CASSFKDSYNEQFF
>many|-|TRBJ1-5|TRBV7-6
TGTGCCAGGGAGGCAGATAATCAGCCCCAGCATTTT
CAREADNQPQHF
>many|TRBD1|TRBJ1-6|TRBV28
TGTGCCAGCGGGACAGTGGGACCCCCCCTCCACTTT
CASGTVGPPLHF
>many|TRBD2|TRBJ2-3|TRBV12-3/TRBV12-4
TGTGCCAGCAGTTTTGGCCTAGCGGAAGTAGATGCGCAGTATTTT
CASSFGLAEVDAQYF
>few|-|TRBJ1-6|TRBV4-1
TGCGCCAGCAGCCAGGTCGGAGATTCACCCCTCCACTTT
CASSQVGDSPLHF
>many|-|TRBJ2-1|TRBV12-3/TRBV12-4
TGTGCCAGCAGCTTGGGACTCAGCTCCTACAATGAGCAGTTCTTC
CASSLGLSSYNEQFF
>many|-|TRBJ1-1|TRBV7-2
TGTGCCAGCACCCTAAGTACGAACACTGAAGCTTTCTTT
CASTLSTNTEAFF
>many|-|TRBJ2-5|TRBV7-9
TGTGCCAGCGTCAGGACAGAAGAGACCCAGTACTTC
CASVRTEETQYF
>many|TRBD1|TRBJ1-5|TRBV7-8
TGTGCCAGCAATGACAGACAGGGGGGCAATCAGCCCCAGCATTTT
CASNDRQGGNQPQHF
>many|TRBD1|TRBJ2-5|TRBV4-1
TGCGCCAGCAGCCAGGGACAGGCAGCTTCGTACCAAGAGACCCAGTACTTC
CASSQGQAASYQETQYF
>-|TRBD1|TRBJ2-3|TRBV20-1
TGCAGTGCTGGAAGGACAGGGCGATTAACAGATACGCAGTATTTT
CSAGRTGRLTDTQYF
>many|TRBD2|TRBJ2-1|TRBV7-2
TGTGCCAGCAGCCCGACTAGCTCTTACAATGAGCAGTTCTTC
CASSPTSSYNEQFF
>many|-|TRBJ2-7|TRBV13
TGTGCCAGCAGCTTAACTTCGGGCCCAAGCTCCTACGAGCAGTACTTC
CASSLTSGPSSYEQYF
>few|-|TRBJ1-1|TRBV30
TGTGCCTGGAGTGACGCCGTGAGCACTGAAGCTTTCTTT
CAWSDAVSTEAFF
>few|TRBD2|TRBJ2-3|TRBV12-3/TRBV12-4
TGTGCCAGCAGTTTAGGAACTAGCGGGAGGCTGAGAGATACGCAGTATTTT
CASSLGTSGRLRDTQYF
>many|TRBD2|TRBJ2-7|TRBV11-2
TGTGCCAGCAGCCTAACTAGCGGGACTAGCGGCTCCTACGAGCAGTACTTC
CASSLTSGTSGSYEQYF
>few|-|TRBJ2-7|TRBV20-1
TGCAGTGCTAGAGATATGACTGATTCCTACGAGCAGTACTTC
CSARDMTDSYEQYF
>many|-|TRBJ1-1|TRBV7-2
TGTGCCAGCAAAGGCACCGCTCTCATGAACACTGAAGCTTTCTTT
CASKGTALMNTEAFF